This T cell receptor (beta chain) was documented in a study of regulatory T cells in long-lasting Graves disease. Study overall: Persistent Graves' disease required over 5 years of antithyroid drugs and positive TSH receptor antibodies. Study conclusions and caveats: Patients with persistent disease showed a bias toward TRBV28, TRBJ1-2 and TRBJ2-5.

Noted time point: persistent/refractory GD, antithyroid drugs over 5 years with positive TRAb. The TCR library used RNA extracted from PBMCs. Patients with Graves' disease were diagnosed by American Thyroid Association guidelines. Peripheral blood, 7.5 to 9.5 milliliters per patient, was collected in EDTA tubes. Sequencing libraries for TCR beta were prepared with iRepertoire HTBI primers and Arm-PCR of CDR3 regions. TCRdb independently ran MiXCR on the multiplex PCR reads; one entry per CDR3 protein. This table holds around 450,000 distinct CDR3 sequences, under 25% found once. V lost 2 bases and J 5 bases, leaving 18 bases between the germline ends. Germline V gene lookup returns CDR1 GTSNPN and CDR2 SVGIG (reference sequence). The CDR3 extends over 15 amino acids. On this clonotype itself: Its specificity is unknown.

The clonotype was recovered from a female donor with Graves disease. The sample consisted of peripheral blood mononuclear cells (PBMCs), taken when the disease was refractory, from a patient treated with antithyroid drugs. The genes are TRBV30 and TRBJ1-1, with TRBD1 as a possible D gene (6 bases). The CDR3 reads CAWSSGGDGKTEAFF. The CDR3 nucleotides read TGTGCCTGGAGTTCGGGGGGCGACGGGAAAACTGAAGCTTTCTTT.